A single sample gave rise to the 32 T cell receptor beta chains below, sequenced in a study of blood T cell repertoires in COVID-19. Sequenced by immunoSEQ multiplex PCR; TCRdb stores in-frame clones only, minus some. Of under 100,000 clones in the sample, roughly 89% are singletons; the top ten hold 3% to 4%. What was sequenced was peripheral blood. All receptors derive from a woman between 65 and 79 years old with acute or convalescent COVID-19.

The V call is TRBV27, the J call TRBJ2-1, with TRBD1 as a possible D gene (6 bases). Trimming took 5 bases from V and 2 from J, leaving 22 bases between them. The germline CDR1 and CDR2 sequences are MNHEY and SMNVEV (reference sequence). The CDR3 contains 18 residues. The CDR3 loop reads CASSVTTKQGIPYNEQFF. CDR3 coding DNA: TGTGCCAGCAGTGTAACAACGAAGCAGGGGATTCCCTACAATGAGCAGTTCTTC.

The V and J genes are TRBV6-6 and TRBJ2-1; a weak D match, TRBD2 (6 bases). In germline, CDR1 is MNHNY, CDR2 SVGAGI (reference sequence). The CDR3 runs to 14 residues. The germline V and J ends were trimmed by 2 bases and 5 bases, with 10 bases remaining between them. CDR3 sequence reads: CASSYGRMNNEQFF. The DNA for the CDR3 is TGTGCCAGCAGTTACGGGAGGATGAACAATGAGCAGTTCTTC.

V and J are TRBV5-5 and TRBJ1-4; D possibly corresponds to TRBD1 (5 bases). The CDR3 has 19 residues. Germline CDR1 and CDR2: SGHKS and YYEKEE (reference sequence). V was clipped by 5 bases and J by 2 bases, with 25 bases between them. CDR3 in amino acids: CASSRGDVTRGWTNEKLFF. Here the CDR3 DNA reads TGTGCCAGCAGTCGGGGGGACGTCACCCGGGGGTGGACTAATGAAAAACTGTTTTTT.

J is TRBJ2-5 and V is TRBV20-1; D is uncertain. V shed 5 bases and J shed 3 bases, with 4 bases lying between them. CDR3 length equals 10 residues. Germline values: CDR1 DFQATT, CDR2 SNEGSKA (reference sequence). The CDR3 nucleotides read TGCAGTGCTTTTAAAGAGACCCAGTACTTC. It translates to CSAFKETQYF.

The chain recombines TRBV3-1 (or the pseudogene TRBV3-2) with TRBJ1-1; D unclear. The CDR3 spans 14 residues. Germline-derived CDR1 and CDR2 are LGHDT and YNNKEL (reference sequence). The V and J ends lost 4 bases and 7 bases respectively, with 16 bases between them. The CDR3 DNA reads as TGTGCCAGCAGCCCCCGAGTTCCCCCGTATGAAGCTTTCTTT. Protein: CASSPRVPPYEAFF.

The chain has TRBV28 and TRBJ2-1, with 9 bases identical to TRBD2. CDR1 and CDR2 from the germline V gene are MDHEN and SYDVKM. The length of the CDR3 is 15 residues. V shed 2 bases and J 4 bases; nucleotides not matched to a gene: 3. The CDR3 bases are TGTGCCAGCAGTTTAATAGCGGGGGTTTACAATGAGCAGTTCTTC. Translating gives CASSLIAGVYNEQFF.

V usage is TRBV14 and J usage is TRBJ2-1, with TRBD2 as a possible D gene (6 bases). CDR3 length: 17 residues. The V end lost 2 bases, the J end lost 5 bases, and 19 bases lay between the germline ends. Germline assignment: CDR1 SGHDN and CDR2 FVKESK. The CDR3 sequence: CASSQHLVRPGDNEQFF. The DNA for the CDR3 is TGTGCCAGCAGCCAACATTTAGTACGCCCGGGGGACAATGAGCAGTTCTTC.

V and J are TRBV7-9 and TRBJ2-1; D ambiguous. Germline V gives CDR1 SEHNR, CDR2 FQNEAQ (reference sequence). This CDR3 contains 13 residues. The V end was cut by 1 base, the J end by 7 bases, with 8 bases between. CDR3 protein: CASSLGALNEQFF. CDR3 sequence (DNA): TGTGCCAGCAGCTTAGGGGCCCTTAATGAGCAGTTCTTC.

The chain has TRBV19 and TRBJ2-3; 8 bases map to TRBD2. There are 17 residues in the CDR3. The germline V gene has CDR1 LNHDA and CDR2 SQIVND (reference sequence). J gave up 3 bases and V 5 bases, and 13 bases lay outside the gene matches. CDR3 amino acids: CASSAASIAGRTDTQYF. CDR3 nucleotides: TGTGCCAGTAGTGCAGCATCCATAGCGGGGCGTACAGATACGCAGTATTTT.

This clone was detected once. V and J are TRBV18 and TRBJ1-2; D is ambiguous. Per the germline V gene, CDR1 is KGHSH and CDR2 is LQKENI. The germline V and J ends were trimmed by 3 bases and 7 bases, with 12 bases remaining between them. The CDR3 runs to 13 residues. CDR3 loop: CASSPHRESGYTF. For the CDR3, the DNA is TGTGCCAGCTCACCGCACCGGGAGAGTGGCTACACCTTC. Variable domain in full (rest from reference TRBV18 and TRBJ1-2): NAGVMQNPRHLVRRRGQEARLRCSPMKGHSHVYWYRQLPEEGLKFMVYLQKENIIDESGMPKERFSAEFPKEGPSILRIQQVVRGDSAAYFCASSPHRESGYTFGSGTRLTVV.

This clone appeared once. V and J are TRBV19 and TRBJ1-2, with TRBD1 matching over 12 bases. The CDR3 is 15 amino acids. The V segment lost 6 bases and the J segment 3 bases; nucleotides outside the gene matches: 5. CDR1 is LNHDA and CDR2 is SQIVND in the germline V gene (reference sequence). CDR3 nucleotide sequence: TGTGCCAGTAGCGGGACAGGGGGCGTTGACTATGGCTACACCTTC. Residues: CASSGTGGVDYGYTF.

The chain has TRBV6-5 and TRBJ1-4; TRBD1 aligns across 7 bases. The germline CDR1 and CDR2 sequences are MNHEY and SVGAGI. This CDR3 spans 14 amino acids. V gave up 7 bases and J gave up 4 bases; unmatched junction bases: 6. The CDR3 here is CASKNRGNNEKLFF. In nucleotides, the CDR3 is TGTGCCAGCAAAAACAGGGGAAATAATGAAAAACTGTTTTTT.

The rearrangement uses TRBV4-2 and TRBJ2-3; TRBD2 aligns across 12 bases. Germline V CDR1 and CDR2: LGHNA, YNFKEQ. The CDR3 runs to 18 residues. V was clipped by 4 bases and J by 0 bases; unmatched bases: 8. Here the CDR3 reads CASSRGSGTSGSTDTQYF. The CDR3 DNA reads TGTGCCAGCAGCCGGGGCTCCGGGACTAGCGGGAGCACAGATACGCAGTATTTT.

This chain connects TRBV28 to TRBJ2-3, with a possible D match to TRBD1 (6 bases). With 7 bases removed from V and 2 bases from J, the gap between germline ends came to 19 bases. Germline V lookup: CDR1 MDHEN, CDR2 SYDVKM. There are 16 residues in the CDR3. CDR3 region: CASTHSPQGPTDTQYF. CDR3 nucleotides: TGTGCCAGCACCCATTCCCCCCAGGGGCCCACAGATACGCAGTATTTT.

The chain recombines TRBV28 with TRBJ1-3; the match to TRBD1 covers 8 bases. V was pared by 2 bases and J by 4 bases, with 4 bases of the junction left unmatched. Germline CDR1 and CDR2: MDHEN and SYDVKM. This CDR3 contains 15 residues. CDR3 DNA: TGTGCCAGCAGTTTAATCCCAGGGGGCGGAAACACCATATATTTT. The encoded protein is CASSLIPGGGNTIYF.

The V gene is TRBV6-2 or TRBV6-3, the J gene TRBJ2-7; 9 bases map to TRBD2. Germline values: CDR1 MNHEY, CDR2 SVGEGT. The CDR3 has 16 amino acids. The J segment lost 0 bases and the V segment lost 4 bases, leaving 7 bases of the junction unmatched. The DNA for the CDR3 is TGTGCCAGCAGTTTTTTGGCGGGAGGGTTCTCCTACGAGCAGTACTTC. This gives the protein CASSFLAGGFSYEQYF.

The chain is built from TRBV5-1 and TRBJ2-1, with 9 bases identical to TRBD1. The CDR3 is 15 residues long. CDR1 SGHRS and CDR2 YFSETQ come from the germline V gene. The J segment lost 2 bases and the V segment lost 6 bases, leaving 6 bases of the junction unmatched. The CDR3 DNA sequence: TGCGCCAGCAATCCTACAGGGGGCACCTACAATGAGCAGTTCTTC. As protein: CASNPTGGTYNEQFF.

The rearrangement links TRBV9 to TRBJ2-2; TRBD2 matches 9 bases. The CDR3 is made up of 17 amino acids. J gave up 1 base and V 1 base, and 5 bases lay outside the gene matches. Germline CDR1 SGDLS, CDR2 YYNGEE. In DNA, the CDR3 is TGTGCCAGCAGCGTAATTAGCGGGAGCAGGAACACCGGGGAGCTGTTTTTT. It is translated as CASSVISGSRNTGELFF.

The chain links TRBV19 to TRBJ2-7; weak D call: TRBD1 (5 bases). With 3 bases removed from V and 0 bases from J, the gap between germline ends came to 15 bases. The CDR3 has 16 amino acids. Germline CDR1 reads LNHDA; CDR2 reads SQIVND (reference sequence). The CDR3 loop is CASSIPQVPISYEQYF. The DNA of the CDR3 is TGTGCCAGTAGTATCCCACAGGTGCCGATCTCCTACGAGCAGTACTTC.

The chain is built from TRBV27 and TRBJ1-1; a weak D match, TRBD1 (6 bases). The CDR3 sequence is 15 residues long. V was pared by 6 bases and J by 0 bases, with 14 bases between. Germline lookup yields CDR1 MNHEY and CDR2 SMNVEV (reference sequence). CDR3 in amino acids: CASRKWTAMNTEAFF. CDR3 sequence (DNA): TGTGCCAGCAGAAAATGGACAGCCATGAACACTGAAGCTTTCTTT.

The rearrangement links TRBV29-1 to TRBJ1-1, with D uncertain. This CDR3 spans 14 amino acids. Germline V CDR1 and CDR2: SQVTM, ANQGSEA. V lost 5 bases and J lost 0, with 13 bases in between. CDR3 residues: CSVSGPTMNTEAFF. The CDR3 DNA follows: TGCAGCGTTTCAGGTCCCACCATGAACACTGAAGCTTTCTTT.

The gene calls are TRBV28 and TRBJ2-3, with 9 bases aligning to TRBD2. Germline V gene lookup returns CDR1 MDHEN and CDR2 SYDVKM. This CDR3 is 15 amino acids long. Trimming at V came to 6 bases and at J to 2 bases, leaving 6 bases not matched to a gene. The CDR3 loop is CASRPWTSATDTQYF. CDR3 in DNA: TGTGCCAGCAGGCCCTGGACTAGCGCCACAGATACGCAGTATTTT.

The rearrangement uses TRBV6-5 and TRBJ2-2; D gene uncertain. This CDR3 spans 14 amino acids. Germline V gene sequence: CDR1 MNHEY, CDR2 SVGAGI. The V gene lost 7 bases and the J gene lost 3 bases, with 12 bases spanning the gap. DNA for the CDR3: TGTGCCAGCAAACGACAACCGGACACCGGGGAGCTGTTTTTT. Protein product: CASKRQPDTGELFF.

The V call is TRBV18, the J call TRBJ2-7; 9 nucleotides match TRBD1. Looked up from germline, CDR1 is KGHSH and CDR2 is LQKENI. The trim removed 2 bases at V and 3 bases at J, leaving 8 bases unmatched. The CDR3 contains 16 residues. CDR3 in DNA: TGTGCCAGCTCACCAAGTGGGACAGGGCTACTCTACGAGCAGTACTTC. Amino acids: CASSPSGTGLLYEQYF.

V and J are TRBV19 and TRBJ1-1; D gene ambiguous. The V gene's germline CDR1 is LNHDA and CDR2 SQIVND (reference sequence). This CDR3 has 15 amino acids. V was pared by 3 bases and J by 8 bases, with 19 bases between. The chain's CDR3 is CASSIGRAVQAEAFF. For the CDR3, the DNA is TGTGCCAGTAGTATTGGCAGAGCTGTCCAGGCCGAAGCTTTCTTT.

This clone was seen just once. The chain carries TRBV5-1 and TRBJ1-1, with 9 bases fitting TRBD1. Germline loops: CDR1 SGHRS, CDR2 YFSETQ. V was pared by 3 bases and J by 7 bases, with 4 bases of the junction left unmatched. The CDR3 runs to 13 residues. CDR3 nucleotide sequence: TGCGCCAGCAGCTCGGACAGGGGAAATGAAGCTTTCTTT. Amino acids: CASSSDRGNEAFF. Full variable domain (missing parts from reference TRBV5-1 and TRBJ1-1): KAGVTQTPRYLIKTRGQQVTLSCSPISGHRSVSWYQQTPGQGLQFLFEYFSETQRNKGNFPGRFSGRQFSNSRSEMNVSTLELGDSALYLCASSSDRGNEAFFGQGTRLTVV.

The chain has TRBV6-6 and TRBJ2-1; D unresolved. Germline-derived CDR1 and CDR2 are MNHNY and SVGAGI (reference sequence). Trimming cost V 5 bases and J 4 bases, with 3 bases left between them. The CDR3 contains 11 residues. The CDR3 reads CASSPYNEQFF. The CDR3 DNA reads as TGTGCCAGCAGTCCTTACAATGAGCAGTTCTTC.

The rearrangement links TRBV27 to TRBJ2-7; 9 nucleotides align to TRBD2. Trimming removed 6 bases from V and 4 bases from J; junction bases left unmatched: 10. Germline assignment: CDR1 MNHEY and CDR2 SMNVEV (reference sequence). This CDR3 comprises 15 residues. The CDR3 DNA reads TGTGCCAGCAGGAACAGCGGGAGGCCACAATACGAGCAGTACTTC. Translating gives CASRNSGRPQYEQYF.

CDR3 coding DNA: TGTGCCAGCAGCTCCTACATGGGCCGATCGCCCCAGCATTTT. Translation: CASSSYMGRSPQHF. J is TRBJ1-5 and V is TRBV5-6; unclear D gene. Per germline, CDR1 SGHDT and CDR2 YYEEEE. This CDR3 comprises 14 residues. V gave up 3 bases and J gave up 9 bases, with 16 bases separating them.

The rearrangement uses TRBV2 and TRBJ2-1, with 14 bases identical to TRBD2. Germline CDR1 reads SNHLY; CDR2 reads FYNNEI. V was pared by 10 bases and J by 4 bases, with 9 bases of the junction left unmatched. CDR3 length: 16 amino acids. For the CDR3, the DNA is TGTGCCATTCTTGGGACTAGCGGGAGTGGATACAATGAGCAGTTCTTC. Encoded protein: CAILGTSGSGYNEQFF.

This clone was seen a few times. This sequence joins TRBV7-9 and TRBJ1-4; no definite D call. V dropped 3 bases and J dropped 4 bases, with 6 bases sitting between them. Germline V CDR1 and CDR2: SEHNR, FQNEAQ (reference sequence). CDR3 size: 13 residues. The CDR3 protein is CASSLEVNEKLFF. CDR3 DNA: TGTGCCAGCAGCTTGGAGGTTAATGAAAAACTGTTTTTT.

The V gene is TRBV21-1, the J gene TRBJ2-1; no DNA check was done on the table's D call, TRBD2. TRBV21-1 has pseudogene status. The CDR3 spans 14 residues. The CDR3: CANPPGGSYNEQFF. The CDR3 DNA reads TGTGCCAACCCTCCGGGGGGCTCCTACAATGAGCAGTTCTTC.